The following is a TCR beta chain sequence with its context. This record comes from a study of cytomegalovirus exposure and HLA in healthy donors. It was with 60 Vbeta and 13 Jbeta primers that the PCR ran. Sequencing used immunoSEQ multiplex PCR; TCRdb keeps in-frame clones, though not all of them. The data contain approximately 190,000 clones, 70% of them singletons. Germline V CDR1 and CDR2: SNHLY, FYNNEI. Trimming stripped 10 bases from V and 2 bases from J, with 15 bases between. The CDR3 runs to 13 residues. The clonotype was recovered from a man aged 35 to 55 in good health and CMV-seropositive. This chain joins TRBV2 and TRBJ2-7, with a weak D call TRBD2 (6 bases). The specimen sequenced was PBMCs. The chain's CDR3 is CATRQEGTYEQYF. DNA of the CDR3: TGTGCCACCCGGCAGGAGGGGACCTACGAGCAGTACTTC.